This entry concerns a single TCR beta chain. The antigen remains undetermined. The germline V and J ends were trimmed by 3 bases and 7 bases, with 12 bases remaining between them. Germline values: CDR1 MNHEY, CDR2 SMNVEV (reference sequence). The CDR3 has 13 residues. Data came from immunoSEQ multiplex PCR; TCRdb stores just in-frame clones and leaves some out. The table includes fewer than 80,000 clones, 65% to 85% detected once. This entry comes from a study of early stage breast cancer tumors. Across the whole study: Most invasive tumors, about 75% of the 16, were ER+/PR+/HER2-. Eight ER+/PR+/HER2- tumors were invasive ductal; a few were invasive lobular.

The study, taken as a whole, reports: Blood repertoires resembled normal breast more than tumor. Compared with adjacent normal breast, tumors showed about 2.5-fold denser, more clonal T cells.

The source material was blood. The origin of this receptor is a person in their 40s with breast cancer. The chain carries TRBV27 and TRBJ1-1; D possibly corresponds to TRBD1 (5 bases). Here the CDR3 DNA reads TGTGCCAGCAGTTTCCGCGACAGTCGTGAAGCTTTCTTT. Its translation is CASSFRDSREAFF.